The 27 T cell receptor beta chains below come from one sample, sequenced in a study of blood T cells in healthy people across ages. A sample-barcoded 5' primer and a J-beta primer mix were used in a second PCR of roughly 7 to 12 cycles. TCRdb redid the calling of the 5' RACE reads with MiXCR, one entry per CDR3 protein. The sample has 700,000 or so distinct CDR3 sequences; 20% to 25% are singletons. The sequenced material came from blood. Source of these receptors: a man in his 70s in good health.

CDR3 sequence reads: CASSSRDRGPRDTQYF. CDR3 nucleotides: TGTGCCAGCAGTTCCCGAGACAGGGGTCCCCGGGATACGCAGTATTTT. The chain recombines TRBV27 with TRBJ2-3; 8 nucleotides agree with TRBD1. Germline CDR1 reads MNHEY; CDR2 reads SMNVEV (reference sequence). V shed 4 bases, J shed 6 bases, and the junction held 12 bases outside the gene matches. The CDR3 has 16 residues.

The chain has TRBV16 and TRBJ1-3; a weak D match, TRBD1 (5 bases). The CDR3 sequence is 16 residues long. CDR1 is KGHSY and CDR2 is FQNENV in the germline V gene. The V end was cut by 4 bases, the J end by 0 bases, with 13 bases between. CDR3 nucleotides: TGTGCCAGCAGCCCGTTAAACAGGATCTCTGGAAACACCATATATTTT. It specifies CASSPLNRISGNTIYF. The full variable domain, completed using reference TRBV16 and TRBJ1-3, is GEEVAQTPKHLVRGEGQKAKLYCAPIKGHSYVFWYQQVLKNEFKFLISFQNENVFDETGMPKERFSAKCLPNSPCSLEIQATKLEDSAVYFCASSPLNRISGNTIYFGEGSWLTVV.

At least ten counts were recorded for this clonotype. This chain links TRBV12-3 or TRBV12-4 with TRBJ2-1, with 9 bases aligning to TRBD1. CDR3 length: 14 residues. With 3 bases clipped from V and 7 bases from J, the junction kept 4 bases outside the gene matches. CDR3 loop: CASSFWDRVNEQFF. The CDR3 DNA sequence: TGTGCCAGCAGTTTCTGGGACAGGGTTAATGAGCAGTTCTTC.

This chain joins TRBV2 and TRBJ1-2, with D perhaps matching TRBD1 (5 bases). Trimming shortened V by 7 bases and J by 1 base, and 10 bases separated the two germline ends. Germline V gene data show CDR1 as SNHLY and CDR2 as FYNNEI. This CDR3 has 13 residues. CDR3 sequence reads: CASNAGLNYGYTF. DNA of the CDR3: TGTGCCAGCAATGCAGGGCTTAACTATGGCTACACCTTC.

This rearrangement joins TRBV6-6 to TRBJ2-2, with D perhaps matching TRBD2 (6 bases). Germline CDR1 MNHNY, CDR2 SVGAGI (reference sequence). The CDR3 covers 14 residues. V shed 5 bases and J shed 4 bases, with 11 bases lying between them. Here the CDR3 reads CASSGSRGTGELFF. CDR3 nucleotides: TGTGCCAGCAGTGGGTCGCGGGGCACCGGGGAGCTGTTTTTT.

A few counts support this clonotype. The rearrangement uses TRBV12-3 or TRBV12-4 and TRBJ2-1; TRBD2 agrees at 13 bases. CDR3 length: 18 residues. V shed 5 bases, J shed 5 bases, and the junction held 12 bases outside the gene matches. For the CDR3, the DNA is TGTGCCAGCAGTCCTAACTATGGGACTAGCGGGACAAACAATGAGCAGTTCTTC. Its translation: CASSPNYGTSGTNNEQFF.

In this sample, this clonotype turned up many times. The rearrangement links TRBV24-1 to TRBJ2-5; D unresolved. The DNA end is more similar to TRBJ2-1, so the J call may be wrong. The CDR3 extends over 13 amino acids. CDR1 is KGHDR, CDR2 SFDVKD, per germline. The CDR3 loop is CATSDPQMVEQFF. The DNA for the CDR3 is TGTGCCACCAGTGATCCCCAGATGGTTGAGCAGTTCTTC.

This clonotype was counted many times. The rearrangement uses TRBV12-3 or TRBV12-4 and TRBJ2-5; 11 bases align to TRBD2. This CDR3 contains 16 residues. V lost 6 bases to trimming and J lost 5 bases; unmatched junction nucleotides: 11. This chain's CDR3 is CASSPGLAALYETQYF. The CDR3 nucleotides are TGTGCCAGCAGCCCGGGACTAGCGGCTCTGTATGAGACCCAGTACTTC.

To note about this clonotype: A single base separates this from a much larger clone, so it may be a read error. The chain has TRBV3-1 and TRBJ2-1, with D tentatively TRBD1 or TRBD2 (5 bases each). Germline loops: CDR1 LGHDT, CDR2 YNNKEL (reference sequence). The CDR3 totals 13 residues. The CDR3 coding sequence is TGTGCCAGCAGCCCTCTCGGGGCAGAGACCCGGTACTTC. It specifies CASSPLGAETRYF.

V is TRBV12-3 or TRBV12-4 and J is TRBJ2-5; 12 bases agree with TRBD2. The CDR3 extends over 18 amino acids. The J segment lost 9 bases and the V segment lost 2 bases, leaving 16 bases of the junction unmatched. The CDR3 loop reads CASSLSTRTSGMVTPQYF. CDR3 DNA: TGTGCCAGCAGTTTAAGTACCAGGACTAGCGGGATGGTTACGCCCCAGTACTTC.

The chain is built from TRBV20-1 and TRBJ1-2, with 8 bases lining up with TRBD1. CDR1 and CDR2 from the germline V gene are DFQATT and SNEGSKA (reference sequence). V lost 6 bases to trimming and J lost 8 bases; unmatched junction nucleotides: 8. The CDR3 totals 12 residues. CDR3 residues: CSAFDRGGGYTF. The CDR3 DNA reads TGCAGTGCCTTCGACAGGGGAGGCGGCTACACCTTC.

There are a few counts of this clonotype. This chain uses TRBV5-1 with TRBJ2-3; TRBD1 is a possible D gene (6 bases). V was shortened by 4 bases and J by 1 base, with 16 bases between the two germline ends. This CDR3 is built from 16 residues. Germline-derived CDR1 and CDR2 are SGHRS and YFSETQ. The CDR3 sequence: CASSPNLQGGTDTQYF. The CDR3 DNA follows: TGCGCCAGCAGCCCCAACCTACAGGGAGGCACAGATACGCAGTATTTT. Variable domain in full (rest from reference TRBV5-1 and TRBJ2-3): KAGVTQTPRYLIKTRGQQVTLSCSPISGHRSVSWYQQTPGQGLQFLFEYFSETQRNKGNFPGRFSGRQFSNSRSEMNVSTLELGDSALYLCASSPNLQGGTDTQYFGPGTRLTVL.

This clonotype was observed a few times. The V gene is TRBV24-1, the J gene TRBJ2-1, with a possible D match to TRBD2 (5 bases). The CDR3 consists of 17 residues. V lost 5 bases and J 0 bases, leaving 16 bases between the germline ends. The germline CDR1 and CDR2 sequences are KGHDR and SFDVKD. The CDR3 sequence: CATSGRPSTSSYNEQFF. CDR3 DNA sequence: TGTGCCACCAGTGGGCGGCCTAGCACTAGCTCCTACAATGAGCAGTTCTTC.

The chain has TRBV19 and TRBJ2-1; 10 bases are shared with TRBD2. The CDR3 covers 16 residues. Trimming removed 3 bases from V and 6 bases from J; junction bases left unmatched: 8. CDR1 LNHDA and CDR2 SQIVND come from the germline V gene (reference sequence). In DNA, the CDR3 is TGTGCCAGTAGTATTCAGAGCGGGAGGGCCTTCAATGAGCAGTTCTTC. Translating gives CASSIQSGRAFNEQFF.

Points on this clonotype: This clone may be a read error of a much larger clone one base away. The chain is built from TRBV3-1 and TRBJ2-7; maybe TRBD1 (6 bases). The CDR3 length is 15 residues. The V gene lost 4 bases and the J gene lost 3 bases, with 16 bases spanning the gap. CDR1 and CDR2 from the germline V gene are LGHDT and YNNKEL (reference sequence). The CDR3 DNA reads as TGTGCCAGCAGCCGTGACCTCGGCAGGGGCTACGAGCAGTACTTC. Protein product: CASSRDLGRGYEQYF.

There are a few counts of this clonotype. The V call is TRBV10-3, the J call TRBJ2-3; D not certain. This CDR3 has 13 residues. V lost 7 bases and J 1 base, leaving 9 bases between the germline ends. Germline V CDR1 and CDR2: ENHRY, SYGVKD. The CDR3 here is CAIKLSGTDTQYF. In DNA, the CDR3 is TGTGCCATCAAGCTTTCGGGCACAGATACGCAGTATTTT.

The V gene is TRBV4-3, the J gene TRBJ1-1, with a possible D match to TRBD1 (5 bases). V lost 0 bases and J lost 7, with 12 bases in between. The length of the CDR3 is 14 residues. CDR1 LGHNA and CDR2 YSLEER come from the germline V gene. CDR3 sequence: CASSQDPGTSEAFF. The CDR3 coding sequence is TGCGCCAGCAGCCAAGACCCCGGGACTAGTGAAGCTTTCTTT.

This clonotype occurred a few times. This may be a read error: a much more frequent sequence differs by one nucleotide. The chain carries TRBV12-3 or TRBV12-4 and TRBJ1-2; maybe TRBD1 (6 bases). The CDR3 is made up of 13 amino acids. CDR3 nucleotides: TGTACCAGCAGTGGGACAAGAAACTATGGCTACACCTTC. Its translation is CTSSGTRNYGYTF.

This CDR3 is CASSQRDRLYNEQFF. CDR3 nucleotide sequence: TGTGCCAGCAGCCAAAGGGACCGACTCTACAATGAGCAGTTCTTC. The rearrangement joins TRBV4-2 to TRBJ2-1; D could derive from TRBD1 or TRBD2 (5 bases each). V was shortened by 2 bases and J by 3 bases, with 11 bases between the two germline ends. Germline V lookup: CDR1 LGHNA, CDR2 YNFKEQ. This CDR3 region has 15 residues.

There are a few counts of this clonotype. The CDR3 here is CASRKVGGSTDTQYF. The CDR3 DNA follows: TGCGCCAGCAGGAAGGTGGGGGGAAGCACAGATACGCAGTATTTT. The chain joins TRBV10-2 to TRBJ2-3, with D perhaps matching TRBD2 (6 bases). CDR1 is WSHSY and CDR2 is SAAADI in the germline V gene. The V end was cut by 6 bases, the J end by 0 bases, with 13 bases between. This CDR3 is built from 15 residues.

The chain has TRBV18 and TRBJ2-2; D possibly corresponds to TRBD1 (6 bases). The CDR3 spans 15 residues. Germline V gene sequence: CDR1 KGHSH, CDR2 LQKENI. Trimming removed 2 bases at V and 4 bases at J, with 11 bases between. The CDR3 DNA is TGTGCCAGCTCACCAAAGCAGGGGCGCACCGGGGAGCTGTTTTTT. It encodes CASSPKQGRTGELFF.

The chain combines TRBV7-9 with TRBJ1-4, with no clear D. The length of the CDR3 is 15 residues. The V gene's germline CDR1 is SEHNR and CDR2 FQNEAQ (reference sequence). The V and J ends lost 1 base and 11 bases respectively, with 17 bases between them. This CDR3 is CASSLGARALSKLFF. CDR3 coding DNA: TGTGCCAGCAGCTTAGGGGCAAGGGCCCTAAGTAAACTGTTTTTT. Full variable domain (rest looked up from reference TRBV7-9 and TRBJ1-4): DTGVSQNPRHKITKRGQNVTFRCDPISEHNRLYWYRQTLGQGPEFLTYFQNEAQLEKSRLLSDRFSAERPKGSFSTLEIQRTEQGDSAMYLCASSLGARALSKLFFGSGTQLSVL.

This clonotype was seen only a few times. The V and J genes are TRBV7-2 and TRBJ1-2; 7 bases agree with TRBD1. V trimming: 4 bases; J trimming: 4 bases; junction bases outside the gene matches: 12. CDR3 size: 16 residues. Germline values: CDR1 SGHTA, CDR2 FQGNSA. The CDR3 coding sequence is TGTGCCAGCAGCTCCGAAGGGGGCGCGAGTAGCTATGGCTACACCTTC. This gives the protein CASSSEGGASSYGYTF.

J is TRBJ1-2 and V is TRBV7-9; 7 nucleotides agree with TRBD1. CDR1 and CDR2 (germline): SEHNR, FQNEAQ (reference sequence). The CDR3 runs 15 residues. Unmatched junction bases numbered 6, after V lost 4 bases and J lost 1 base. CDR3 nucleotide sequence: TGTGCCAGCAGCTCCGGGGACAGCTTTAACTATGGCTACACCTTC. Its translation is CASSSGDSFNYGYTF.

The V call is TRBV12-5, the J call TRBJ1-1; D possibly corresponds to TRBD1 (5 bases). Germline CDR1 reads LGHNT; CDR2 reads FRNRAP. This CDR3 has 12 residues. With 7 bases removed from V and 2 bases from J, the gap between germline ends came to 8 bases. The CDR3 region is CASVDSNTEAFF. In nucleotides, the CDR3 is TGTGCTAGTGTCGACAGTAACACTGAAGCTTTCTTT.

Details on this clonotype: The junction shows a germline mismatch at one end, possibly a read error. V and J are TRBV20-1 and TRBJ2-7; 7 nucleotides agree with TRBD1. The CDR3 covers 17 residues. Germline assignment: CDR1 DFQATT and CDR2 SNEGSKA (reference sequence). CDR3 residues: CSARGQGVGTSSHEQYF. As DNA, the CDR3 is TGCAGTGCTAGAGGCCAGGGGGTAGGTACGAGCTCCCACGAGCAGTACTTC.

The rearrangement uses TRBV12-3 or TRBV12-4 and TRBJ2-3; D unresolved. The CDR3 sequence is 12 residues long. The V end was cut by 3 bases, the J end by 8 bases, with 9 bases between. The DNA of the CDR3 is TGTGCCAGCAGTTTGACATGGGGTACGCAGTATTTT. It yields the protein CASSLTWGTQYF.